The 22 T cell receptor beta chains presented below share a single source sample, sequenced in a study of T-cell reconstitution after alpha-beta-depleted transplantation in children. Preparing the TCRbeta library involved the use of unique molecular identifiers. TCRdb reprocessed the PCR reads with MiXCR, giving one entry per CDR3 protein. The data show about 1,000,000 distinct CDR3 sequences, 25% to 30% seen once. The source was PBMCs, mostly from graft donor cells, collected 360 days after TCRalphabeta/CD19-depleted stem cell transplant. These receptors originate from a boy under three years old who had a stem cell transplant for SCID, so the T cells may come from the graft donor.

This clonotype was observed a few times. The DNA of the CDR3 is TGTGCCAGCAGGGTAGACTCGACAGTGGACGCTTTCTTT. Translating gives CASRVDSTVDAFF. The V gene is TRBV2, the J gene TRBJ1-1, with D maybe TRBD1 (5 bases). This CDR3 is built from 13 residues. The V and J ends lost 6 bases and 11 bases respectively, with 19 bases between them. Germline values: CDR1 SNHLY, CDR2 FYNNEI.

The genes are TRBV18 and TRBJ1-6; tentatively, D is TRBD1 (6 bases). The CDR3 contains 16 residues. Trimming stripped 2 bases from V and 9 bases from J, with 17 bases between. Germline-derived CDR1 and CDR2 are KGHSH and LQKENI. The CDR3 protein is CASSPFPGTTRSPLHF. The DNA of the CDR3 is TGTGCCAGCTCACCATTTCCCGGGACAACGCGTTCACCCCTCCACTTT.

This clonotype appeared a few times. This rearrangement joins TRBV6-2 or TRBV6-3 to TRBJ2-2; D remains ambiguous. CDR1 is MNHEY and CDR2 is SVGEGT in the germline V gene. Trimming took off 5 bases at V and 4 bases at J, with 14 bases between the two ends. The CDR3 extends over 15 amino acids. CDR3 amino acids: CASSRPGYPTGELFF. CDR3 in DNA: TGTGCCAGCAGTCGCCCCGGGTACCCCACCGGGGAGCTGTTTTTT.

This clonotype was counted many times. The rearrangement uses TRBV11-2 and TRBJ2-7; D uncertain. The CDR3 runs to 13 residues. The V end lost 3 bases, the J end lost 3 bases, and 9 bases lay between the germline ends. Germline assignment: CDR1 SGHAT and CDR2 FQNNGV. Here the CDR3 reads CASSLGRYYEQYF. CDR3 bases: TGTGCCAGCAGCTTGGGCAGATACTACGAGCAGTACTTC. Complete variable domain (other parts from reference TRBV11-2 and TRBJ2-7): EAGVAQSPRYKIIEKRQSVAFWCNPISGHATLYWYQQILGQGPKLLIQFQNNGVVDDSQLPKDRFSAERLKGVDSTLKIQPAKLEDSAVYLCASSLGRYYEQYFGPGTRLTVT.

The gene calls are TRBV28 and TRBJ1-2; D gene uncertain. The ends were cut back, 7 bases at V and 4 bases at J, with 19 bases in the middle. Germline CDR1 and CDR2: MDHEN and SYDVKM. The CDR3 runs to 15 residues. The CDR3 DNA reads as TGTGCCAGCACCGACTCCTCGGGCGTTGTCTATGGCTACACCTTC. Its protein is CASTDSSGVVYGYTF.

This clonotype has at least ten counts. This chain joins TRBV20-1 and TRBJ2-3; D remains ambiguous. The CDR3 totals 13 residues. CDR1 is DFQATT, CDR2 SNEGSKA, per germline (reference sequence). Trimming took off 0 bases at V and 2 bases at J, with 6 bases between the two ends. The CDR3 spells CSAREPITDTQYF. In DNA form, the CDR3 reads TGCAGTGCTAGAGAGCCGATCACAGATACGCAGTATTTT.

This clonotype was observed a few times. The chain couples TRBV6-5 to TRBJ2-5; D is ambiguous. The CDR3 consists of 11 residues. CDR1 and CDR2 (germline): MNHEY, SVGAGI. Trimming shortened V by 7 bases and J by 2 bases, and 5 bases separated the two germline ends. CDR3: CASTRQETQYF. The CDR3 nucleotides are TGTGCCAGCACGAGGCAAGAGACCCAGTACTTC.

The chain joins TRBV7-8 to TRBJ1-1, with D possibly matching TRBD1 (6 bases). The CDR3 runs 16 residues. V shed 4 bases and J shed 5 bases, with 20 bases lying between them. The V gene's germline CDR1 is SGHVS and CDR2 FQNEAQ. CDR3 DNA: TGTGCCAGCAGCTCCTTCATCAGGGGCCGAGTTACTGAAGCTTTCTTT. Translated, it gives CASSSFIRGRVTEAFF.

In this sample, this clonotype turned up a few times. V gene TRBV5-1 combines with J gene TRBJ2-5; 8 nucleotides align to TRBD1. CDR1 SGHRS and CDR2 YFSETQ come from the germline V gene. This CDR3 contains 13 residues. The V segment lost 7 bases and the J segment 4 bases; nucleotides outside the gene matches: 6. CDR3 DNA sequence: TGCGCCAGCTCCCCTCAGGGGGCAGAGACCCAGTACTTC. It codes for CASSPQGAETQYF. Drawing the rest from reference TRBV5-1 and TRBJ2-5, the complete variable domain is KAGVTQTPRYLIKTRGQQVTLSCSPISGHRSVSWYQQTPGQGLQFLFEYFSETQRNKGNFPGRFSGRQFSNSRSEMNVSTLELGDSALYLCASSPQGAETQYFGPGTRLLVL.

This chain uses TRBV27 with TRBJ2-3; possible D gene TRBD1, 6 bases. From germline, CDR1 is MNHEY and CDR2 SMNVEV (reference sequence). The CDR3 extends over 15 amino acids. The germline V and J ends were trimmed by 3 bases and 0 bases, with 10 bases remaining between them. CDR3 coding DNA: TGTGCCAGCAGTTTTGACAGGCCAAGCACAGATACGCAGTATTTT. It yields the protein CASSFDRPSTDTQYF.

In this sample, this clonotype turned up a few times. The rearrangement joins TRBV13 to TRBJ2-2; the D call may be TRBD1 or TRBD2 (5 bases each). Germline CDR1 is PRHDT and CDR2 is FYEKMQ (reference sequence). The CDR3 is 16 residues long. Trimming pared 4 bases from V and 8 bases from J, leaving 20 bases between. The CDR3 DNA follows: TGTGCCAGCAGCTCCTCCCGAGGGGCGACGAGGGGGGAGCTGTTTTTT. It yields the protein CASSSSRGATRGELFF.

This chain connects TRBV12-3 or TRBV12-4 to TRBJ2-1; D is perhaps TRBD1 (5 bases). Deletions cut 0 bases from V and 6 bases from J, with 9 bases between. The CDR3 loop spans 14 amino acids. The CDR3 here is CASSLAGVGNEQFF. CDR3 coding DNA: TGTGCCAGCAGTTTAGCAGGGGTCGGCAATGAGCAGTTCTTC.

This clonotype was recorded at least ten times. The rearrangement joins TRBV6-5 to TRBJ1-1, with 8 nucleotides matching TRBD1. Germline V gene data show CDR1 as MNHEY and CDR2 as SVGAGI. There are 13 residues in the CDR3. Losses at the gene ends were 4 bases for V and 7 bases for J; bases not matched to a gene: 5. The CDR3 sequence: CASSLTGVSEAFF. The DNA for the CDR3 is TGTGCCAGCAGTTTGACAGGGGTCAGTGAAGCTTTCTTT.

The J gene is TRBJ2-3, the V gene TRBV6-1; TRBD2 agrees at 14 bases. CDR1 MNHNS and CDR2 SASEGT come from the germline V gene. This CDR3 has 16 amino acids. V trimming: 4 bases; J trimming: 2 bases; junction bases outside the gene matches: 2. CDR3 sequence reads: CASSGTSGGITDTQYF. The CDR3 DNA reads as TGTGCCAGCAGTGGGACTAGCGGGGGGATCACAGATACGCAGTATTTT.

The V gene is TRBV4-3, the J gene TRBJ2-7; 8 bases match TRBD2. Germline values: CDR1 LGHNA, CDR2 YSLEER. This CDR3 has 16 amino acids. V shed 1 base and J 0 bases; nucleotides not matched to a gene: 5. The CDR3 DNA sequence: TGCGCCAGCAGCCAAGTAGGACGGGGGGGCTCCTACGAGCAGTACTTC. Translated: CASSQVGRGGSYEQYF.

The J gene is TRBJ2-1, the V gene TRBV3-1, with 13 bases aligning to TRBD2. Germline assignment: CDR1 LGHDT and CDR2 YNNKEL (reference sequence). This CDR3 comprises 17 residues. V was pared by 4 bases and J by 8 bases, with 11 bases of the junction left unmatched. In nucleotides, the CDR3 is TGTGCCAGCAGCCCTTGGACTAGCGGGGGCACATGGGATGAGCAGTTCTTC. Translated, it gives CASSPWTSGGTWDEQFF.

This sequence joins TRBV20-1 and TRBJ2-7; tentative D call: TRBD1 (7 bases). The ends were cut back, 6 bases at V and 1 base at J, with 16 bases in the middle. The CDR3 totals 14 residues. CDR1 is DFQATT and CDR2 is SNEGSKA in the germline V gene (reference sequence). The DNA of the CDR3 is TGCAGTGCAGAGACAGGGAGGACTTCCTACGAGCAGTACTTC. Translation: CSAETGRTSYEQYF.

The chain has TRBV12-3 or TRBV12-4 and TRBJ2-1; 9 bases agree with TRBD1. Losses at the gene ends were 2 bases for V and 2 bases for J; bases not matched to a gene: 10. The CDR3 length is 18 residues. In DNA form, the CDR3 reads TGTGCCAGCAGTTTAAGCCGCCCGGGACAGGGCCCCTACAATGAGCAGTTCTTC. Its protein is CASSLSRPGQGPYNEQFF.

The rearrangement joins TRBV28 to TRBJ2-5; the D is unclear. Germline-derived CDR1 and CDR2 are MDHEN and SYDVKM. The CDR3 has 17 residues. Trimming stripped 3 bases from V and 1 base from J, with 18 bases between. Here the CDR3 reads CASSFTQGPVVQETQYF. Here the CDR3 DNA reads TGTGCCAGCAGTTTCACCCAAGGCCCAGTGGTCCAAGAGACCCAGTACTTC.

The J gene is TRBJ2-7, the V gene TRBV12-3 or TRBV12-4, with 8 nucleotides matching TRBD2. The junction had 10 bases not matched to a gene; V was cut back by 6 bases and J by 6 bases. The CDR3 is 14 residues long. CDR3 bases: TGTGCCAGCAGAAAAGTTAGCGGGGTCGGCGAGCAGTACTTC. It is translated as CASRKVSGVGEQYF.

The chain combines TRBV6-1 with TRBJ2-5; tentative D call: TRBD1 (7 bases). Germline CDR1 and CDR2: MNHNS and SASEGT. The CDR3 has 15 amino acids. V was trimmed by 4 bases and J by 4 bases, leaving 16 bases between them. The CDR3 sequence is CASSVEGASRETQYF. For the CDR3, the DNA is TGTGCCAGCAGTGTGGAGGGGGCTTCCAGAGAGACCCAGTACTTC.

The V call is TRBV20-1, the J call TRBJ2-7; 9 positions match TRBD2. With V trimmed by 0 bases and J by 3 bases, 6 bases remained unmatched. Looked up from germline, CDR1 is DFQATT and CDR2 is SNEGSKA (reference sequence). The CDR3 is 15 residues long. The CDR3 is CSARDPSGGFYEQYF. Here the CDR3 DNA reads TGCAGTGCTAGAGATCCGAGCGGGGGGTTCTACGAGCAGTACTTC.